This T cell receptor beta chain stems from a study of shared clonotypes between healthy human individuals. At the level of the study: Donor ages ranged 18 to 49 years: a couple of women, three men. Researchers assigned three CD4 naive, three CD4 memory, two CD8 naive and one CD8 memory plate to each donor.

CDR1 MDHEN and CDR2 SYDVKM come from the germline V gene. This CDR3 has 14 residues. The V segment lost 7 bases and the J segment 4 bases; nucleotides outside the gene matches: 10. Splitting of each subset's genomic DNA was done evenly across several immunoSEQ plates. Repertoires were generated with immunoSEQ multiplex PCR, while TCRdb's copy carries only in-frame clones and drops some. The table records over 1.4 million clones, roughly 96% of them present only once. CD4+ cell separation produced CD45RA+ naive and CD45RA-negative memory subsets. This clonotype was sampled from a man aged 30 to 45 in good health. V usage is TRBV28 and J usage is TRBJ2-7, with 7 bases aligning to TRBD2. The sample was naive CD4+ T cells sorted from blood. Subset denoted: CD45RA+ positively selected. The CDR3 sequence: CASTYGGSTYEQYF. DNA for the CDR3: TGTGCCAGCACTTACGGGGGGTCGACATACGAGCAGTACTTC.